This TCR beta chain is drawn from a study of OX40 agonist ivuxolimab in advanced cancers. General study results and limits: It was also the case that some nonresponders had low normalized T-cell clonal expansion.

Trimming cost V 5 bases and J 2 bases; bases outside gene matches: 15. This CDR3 has 17 residues. Germline values: CDR1 GTSNPN, CDR2 SVGIG (reference sequence). Samples of blood were obtained at baseline, on cycle 4 day 1, and on cycle 7 day 1. Turning to this clone: Its antigen is currently unknown.

Repertoires were generated with immunoSEQ multiplex PCR, while TCRdb's copy carries only in-frame clones and drops some. The top ten hold approximately 5.5% of the sample, which has approximately 76,000 clones, 75% to 90% seen once. The sequences come from CD4+ or CD8+ T cells sorted from blood, collected in a trial of the OX40 agonist ivuxolimab. This receptor was taken from an adult with an advanced solid tumor such as melanoma, head and neck, liver or kidney cancer. V gene TRBV30 combines with J gene TRBJ2-7; 10 nucleotides line up with TRBD1. The DNA of the CDR3 is TGTGCCTGGGGGAGGGTTCCCGGGACAGGGGCGGCCTACGAGCAGTACTTC. Amino acids: CAWGRVPGTGAAYEQYF.